This TCR beta chain was recorded in a study of shared clonotypes between healthy human individuals. Overall study context: A couple of women and three men aged 18 to 49 made up the donors.

Profiling relied on immunoSEQ multiplex PCR, and the TCRdb table lists in-frame clones only, not all of them. The sample contains millions of clones, more than 85% of which appear only once. The germline CDR1 and CDR2 sequences are SGHTA and FQGNSA. The germline V and J ends were trimmed by 3 bases and 6 bases, with 15 bases remaining between them. The length of the CDR3 is 15 residues. This TCR came from a man in his late teens or twenties in good health. Some clones in this sample may be carry-over from other donors' samples. Material: naive CD4+ T cells from PBMCs. Described subset: CD45RA+ positively selected. The genes are TRBV7-2 and TRBJ2-1; no clear D. CDR3 in amino acids: CASSFWVEASNEQFF. The DNA of the CDR3 is TGTGCCAGCAGCTTTTGGGTCGAGGCTTCCAATGAGCAGTTCTTC.